This T cell receptor beta chain is drawn from a study of T cell repertoires in cytomegalovirus infection. Germline V CDR1 and CDR2: MNHNS, SASEGT. V shed 4 bases and J shed 0 bases, with 12 bases lying between them. The CDR3 contains 15 residues. TCRdb itself ran the reads through MiXCR, one entry per CDR3 protein. The sample includes 680,000 or so distinct CDR3 sequences, around a third of them seen just once. This clonotype was seen a handful of times. Its antigen is not known. Material: cultured PBMCs, obtained from culture after CMV antigen stimulation. The origin of this receptor is a human donor in good health (CMV status not recorded). Some clones in this sample may be carry-over from other donors' samples. The J gene is TRBJ1-1, the V gene TRBV6-1, with D maybe TRBD1 (5 bases). In nucleotides, the CDR3 is TGTGCCAGCAGTGCCCAGAGGGGCTTGAACACTGAAGCTTTCTTT. Translating it yields CASSAQRGLNTEAFF.